The entry that follows covers one T cell receptor beta chain sequence. Antigen specificity is unknown. The data originate from a study of cytomegalovirus exposure and HLA in healthy donors. The PCR ran on 60 Vbeta and 13 Jbeta primers. Only in-frame clones appear in the TCRdb table, and some are missing; sequencing was by immunoSEQ multiplex PCR. Among 140,000 to 150,000 clones listed, about 71% were seen once. Study-wide results and caveats: By a later analysis, the bulk of CMV-associated TCR beta chains appeared HLA-restricted. Under in vitro conditions, three CMV-associated chains were confirmed as specific for CMV antigens. Segments of the TCR beta V type were, in most cases, productive about 90% or about 30% of the time in an earlier analysis. An ancestry cluster, one associated with Asian ancestry, reportedly showed fewer N-insertions than the approximately 670-donor mean in a later analysis.

The CDR3 sequence is 12 residues long. Germline values: CDR1 LNHNV, CDR2 YYDKDF (reference sequence). The V end lost 7 bases, the J end lost 6 bases, and 11 bases lay between the germline ends. This chain joins TRBV15 and TRBJ2-3; D remains unclear. This clonotype was sampled from a woman aged 55-75 years in good health and CMV-seropositive. The sequenced sample was PBMCs. The CDR3 coding sequence is TGTGCCACCACCCCCCAAGCCGATACGCAGTATTTT. Its protein is CATTPQADTQYF.